Listed below are T cell receptor beta chains from one sample, sequenced in a study of blood T cell repertoires in COVID-19. Method: immunoSEQ multiplex PCR; TCRdb's copy keeps in-frame clones and lacks some. The table includes around 150,000 clones, around 85% detected once. Sequencing was carried out using peripheral blood. These receptors were obtained from a human donor with acute or convalescent COVID-19. The donor label of this sample is uncertain. The conserved cysteine and the conserved F or W are not part of the CDR3 here. Fields, in order: V gene, J gene, CDR3 protein.

TRBV30,TRBJ2-1,AWSKQKTTGGV
TRBV19,TRBJ2-2,ASSIGRLNTGELF
TRBV5-1,TRBJ2-1,ASSRQWGGRDEQF
TRBV6-5,TRBJ2-7,ASSLSERAGSYEQY
TRBV2,TRBJ1-2,ASSTFGQFNYGYT
TRBV18,TRBJ2-2,ASSPQQGGTGELF
TRBV7-9,TRBJ2-5,ASSSGQAPGVTQY
TRBV24-1,TRBJ1-1,ATSERQGVNTEAF
TRBV28,TRBJ1-2,ASSFGLSRGPEGIYGYT
TRBV3-1/TRBV3-2,TRBJ1-5,ASSQSGQLSQPQH
TRBV7-9,TRBJ1-6,ASSLDSTSPLH
TRBV3-1/TRBV3-2,TRBJ2-3,ASSSAGGSDTQY
TRBV12-3/TRBV12-4,TRBJ1-2,AIWTAQGGYT
TRBV19,TRBJ1-1,ASSDSGPLTEAF